This entry features one TCR beta chain sequence. The CDR3 consists of 13 residues. V shed 5 bases and J shed 10 bases, with 17 bases lying between them. This sample is part of a study of blood T cell repertoires in COVID-19. Authors' analysis steps: Amplification of reference gene primers was used by the study to estimate nucleated cell counts. Clones were read by immunoSEQ multiplex PCR, and TCRdb kept only the in-frame ones, dropping some. V, J and clone size reflect that table, while D and trimming were determined from the DNA. The table shows over 130,000 clones, with approximately 83% occurring only once.

The chain is built from TRBV12-3 or TRBV12-4 and TRBJ1-1; a weak D match, TRBD1 (5 bases). The sequencing input was peripheral blood. This TCR came from a man between 65 and 79 years old with acute or convalescent COVID-19. The CDR3 coding sequence is TGTGCCAGCAGTGCGACCGGAGGGGAGGGAGCTTTCTTT. This sequence encodes CASSATGGEGAFF.